The 21 T cell receptor beta chains below were found in one sample sequenced in a study of blood T cell repertoires in COVID-19. The data were produced by immunoSEQ multiplex PCR, yet TCRdb's version contains in-frame clones alone and is incomplete. The sample gives 200,000 or so clones, 84% of which show up once; about 20% is in the top ten. Sequencing input: peripheral blood. The receptors stem from a human donor in a cohort sampled during active COVID-19.

Regarding this clone: Other DNA sequences in this sample translate to the same CDR3. The rearrangement links TRBV7-9 to TRBJ2-5; 7 bases line up with TRBD1. V dropped 6 bases and J dropped 5; count of bases not matched to a gene: 15. This CDR3 spans 16 amino acids. Germline CDR1 reads SEHNR; CDR2 reads FQNEAQ (reference sequence). CDR3 DNA sequence: TGTGCCAGCAGTTCTAGTCTACAGGGGTTTGGGGAGACCCAGTACTTC. Translated, it gives CASSSSLQGFGETQYF.

Many counts were recorded for this clone. J is TRBJ2-1 and V is TRBV9; 8 nucleotides match TRBD1. V shed 1 base and J 7 bases; nucleotides not matched to a gene: 1. The length of the CDR3 is 13 residues. Germline CDR1 and CDR2: SGDLS and YYNGEE. The DNA of the CDR3 is TGTGCCAGCAGCGTAAACAGGGGGAATGAGCAGTTCTTC. As protein: CASSVNRGNEQFF.

This chain uses TRBV24-1 with TRBJ2-3; D remains unclear. This CDR3 is built from 12 residues. Germline V gives CDR1 KGHDR, CDR2 SFDVKD. V lost 7 bases and J 1 base, leaving 5 bases between the germline ends. This CDR3 reads CATSTGTDTQYF. DNA for the CDR3: TGTGCCACCAGCACAGGCACAGATACGCAGTATTTT.

This clone was counted only a few times. The DNA of the CDR3 is TGTGCCAGCAGCTTACTACAGGGAGATGGGGAGCAGTTCTTC. Translation gives CASSLLQGDGEQFF. The chain couples TRBV5-4 to TRBJ2-1, with D maybe TRBD1 (6 bases). Per germline, CDR1 SGHNT and CDR2 YYREEE (reference sequence). CDR3 length equals 14 residues. Trimming left V 2 bases short and J 10 bases short, with 16 bases between. Together with reference TRBV5-4 and TRBJ2-1, the CDR3 gives the full variable domain: ETGVTQSPTHLIKTRGQQVTLRCSSQSGHNTVSWYQQALGQGPQFIFQYYREEENGRGNFPPRFSGLQFPNYSSELNVNALELDDSALYLCASSLLQGDGEQFFGPGTRLTVL.

This chain joins TRBV9 and TRBJ2-1; 10 nucleotides match TRBD1. CDR1 and CDR2 from the germline V gene are SGDLS and YYNGEE. The ends lost 3 bases at V and 5 bases at J; junction bases unmatched: 5. This CDR3 region has 15 residues. In DNA, the CDR3 is TGTGCCAGCAGCGCCCATGGGACAGGGGACAATGAGCAGTTCTTC. It specifies CASSAHGTGDNEQFF.

The chain combines TRBV10-3 with TRBJ1-1; 7 bases align to TRBD1. The CDR3 contains 17 residues. Germline loops: CDR1 ENHRY, CDR2 SYGVKD. The trim removed 1 base at V and 5 bases at J, leaving 13 bases unmatched. CDR3 protein: CAISEFSPGQGETEAFF. The DNA for the CDR3 is TGTGCCATCAGTGAGTTTAGTCCGGGGCAGGGGGAGACTGAAGCTTTCTTT.

V gene TRBV11-2 combines with J gene TRBJ1-2; D is possibly TRBD1 (5 bases). The CDR3 runs 18 residues. Trimming removed 0 bases at V and 4 bases at J, with 21 bases between. Germline lookup yields CDR1 SGHAT and CDR2 FQNNGV. DNA of the CDR3: TGTGCCAGCAGCTTAGAATGGGGGGGGTCCCTTTTCTCCTATGGCTACACCTTC. Its protein product is CASSLEWGGSLFSYGYTF.

The sample holds one count of this clone. J is TRBJ2-3 and V is TRBV6-5; D perhaps matches TRBD2 (6 bases). The V end lost 6 bases, the J end lost 8 bases, and 18 bases lay between the germline ends. The CDR3 is 14 amino acids. Per germline, CDR1 MNHEY and CDR2 SVGAGI. CDR3 region: CASRRPQTGGTQYF. The CDR3 bases are TGTGCCAGCAGACGACCACAAACCGGGGGTACGCAGTATTTT.

The chain is built from TRBV18 and TRBJ1-4; 7 nucleotides match TRBD1. The J segment lost 3 bases and the V segment lost 3 bases, leaving 1 base of the junction unmatched. Germline V lookup: CDR1 KGHSH, CDR2 LQKENI. The CDR3 contains 14 residues. DNA of the CDR3: TGTGCCAGCTCACCCAGGGGGTCTAATGAAAAACTGTTTTTT. Translation: CASSPRGSNEKLFF.

This clone was recorded only once. The chain joins TRBV7-9 to TRBJ2-5; TRBD2 matches 11 bases. V lost 5 bases and J lost 4; bases outside the gene matches: 3. The CDR3 has 14 residues. CDR1 SEHNR and CDR2 FQNEAQ come from the germline V gene (reference sequence). The CDR3 nucleotides are TGTGCCAGCAGCCCAGGACTAGCGGGAGAGACCCAGTACTTC. It translates to CASSPGLAGETQYF.

This clone was seen just once. The chain employs TRBV9 and TRBJ2-5, with 8 bases matching TRBD1. CDR3 length: 15 residues. Losses at the gene ends were 4 bases for V and 2 bases for J; bases not matched to a gene: 7. Germline V gene lookup returns CDR1 SGDLS and CDR2 YYNGEE. The CDR3 DNA reads TGTGCCAGCAGCACCTGGACAGGGAAGCAAGAGACCCAGTACTTC. Translated: CASSTWTGKQETQYF.

DNA of the CDR3: TGTGCCAGTAGTATACCTTCGAGGTTCTCTAACTATGGCTACACCTTC. The encoded protein is CASSIPSRFSNYGYTF. The chain joins TRBV19 to TRBJ1-2, with D unclear. Trimming took off 2 bases at V and 0 bases at J, with 13 bases between the two ends. The CDR3 runs to 16 residues. In germline, CDR1 is LNHDA, CDR2 SQIVND (reference sequence).

The J gene is TRBJ1-6, the V gene TRBV18; D may be TRBD1 (6 bases). The CDR3 has 16 amino acids. V lost 6 bases to trimming and J lost 9 bases, with 21 bases between them. The germline CDR1 and CDR2 sequences are KGHSH and LQKENI. The CDR3 nucleotides read TGTGCCAGCTCTCAAGAGTTAGGGGGAGAAATTTCACCCCTCCACTTT. Its translation is CASSQELGGEISPLHF.

This clone turned up a few times. The gene calls are TRBV7-2 and TRBJ1-5, with a weak D call TRBD1 (5 bases). Germline V lookup: CDR1 SGHTA, CDR2 FQGNSA. Trimming shortened V by 6 bases and J by 1 base, and 13 bases separated the two germline ends. CDR3 size: 15 residues. For the CDR3, the DNA is TGTGCCAGCAGTGGACAAACCTTGAGCAATCAGCCCCAGCATTTT. Protein product: CASSGQTLSNQPQHF.

The chain combines TRBV2 with TRBJ1-1, with 8 bases that match TRBD1. Germline loops: CDR1 SNHLY, CDR2 FYNNEI. CDR3 length: 15 residues. The J segment lost 7 bases and the V segment lost 6 bases, leaving 13 bases of the junction unmatched. Here the CDR3 reads CASRGFDRGKDEAFF. CDR3 bases: TGTGCCAGCAGGGGGTTTGACAGGGGAAAGGATGAAGCTTTCTTT.

The chain is built from TRBV5-6 and TRBJ2-6; possibly TRBD1 for D (5 bases). With 0 bases removed from V and 4 bases from J, the gap between germline ends came to 8 bases. The CDR3 runs 15 residues. The germline V gene has CDR1 SGHDT and CDR2 YYEEEE. CDR3 nucleotide sequence: TGTGCCAGCAGCTTGGACAGGTCCGGGGCCAACGTCCTGACTTTC. This sequence encodes CASSLDRSGANVLTF.

This clone has a single count. This rearrangement joins TRBV5-5 to TRBJ2-7; tentatively, D is TRBD1 (6 bases). CDR1 is SGHKS, CDR2 YYEKEE, per germline (reference sequence). V lost 5 bases and J lost 2, with 14 bases in between. The length of the CDR3 is 14 residues. The CDR3 DNA sequence: TGTGCCAGCAGGGCCCCGGGACAAACCTACGAGCAGTACTTC. The encoded protein is CASRAPGQTYEQYF.

This rearrangement joins TRBV9 to TRBJ2-2; D might be TRBD2 (5 bases). There are 16 residues in the CDR3. Germline-derived CDR1 and CDR2 are SGDLS and YYNGEE. The V and J ends lost 4 bases and 3 bases respectively, with 16 bases between them. This chain's CDR3 is CASSPGRGGDTGELFF. The CDR3, as DNA: TGTGCCAGCAGCCCCGGACGGGGTGGGGACACCGGGGAGCTGTTTTTT.

V gene TRBV6-2 or TRBV6-3 combines with J gene TRBJ2-2; 9 bases are a match to TRBD1. CDR1 and CDR2 (germline): MNHEY, SVGEGT. J was trimmed by 5 bases and V by 4 bases; bases with no gene match: 5. The CDR3 has 15 residues. CDR3 region: CASSFTGTGTGELFF. DNA of the CDR3: TGTGCCAGCAGTTTCACCGGGACAGGGACCGGGGAGCTGTTTTTT.

The V and J genes are TRBV18 and TRBJ2-3; D uncertain. The length of the CDR3 is 12 residues. The V gene lost 0 bases and the J gene lost 4 bases, with 2 bases spanning the gap. In germline, CDR1 is KGHSH, CDR2 LQKENI. DNA for the CDR3: TGTGCCAGCTCACCACCCGCAGATACGCAGTATTTT. Translating gives CASSPPADTQYF.

This clone showed up just a few times. This chain joins TRBV28 and TRBJ1-2, with 8 bases matching TRBD1. The germline CDR1 and CDR2 sequences are MDHEN and SYDVKM. The CDR3 consists of 14 residues. V lost 3 bases to trimming and J lost 6 bases; unmatched junction nucleotides: 6. Written as DNA, the CDR3 is TGTGCCAGCAGTTTGCGGGACAGGTTCCATGGCTACACCTTC. Its translation is CASSLRDRFHGYTF.